This T cell receptor (beta chain) was sequenced for a study of T cell repertoires in cytomegalovirus infection (dated 2019 in TCRdb). About the study as a whole: Alongside well-studied HLA-B-restricted epitopes, the peptide stimulations were aimed at recently identified HLA-C-restricted CMV epitopes, whose presentation resists viral immunomodulation. Donor HLA type was relevant to the analysis, because carriage of CMV infection together with the matching HLA type was indicated by public TCR beta signatures.

The sequencer listed for this sample is Illumina HiSeq 1500. The public reads were run again by TCRdb, first through fastp at Q25 and then through MiXCR, and only productive beta chains were kept. Identical CDR3 proteins give one entry, which carries the most common genes and DNA. The sample includes fewer than 650,000 distinct CDR3 sequences, with 40% observed a single time. Jointly, the top ten make up over 45% of the sample. Looking up the germline V gene yields CDR1 SGHDT and CDR2 YYEEEE. The CDR3 runs 16 residues from the cysteine to the phenylalanine. Only the CDR3 portion is preserved as DNA: 48 bases, with reading frame beginning at the first base. Relative to germline, V is missing 1 base and J is missing 6 bases, with 9 bases of the junction outside any gene match. Remarks on this clonotype: The antigen this receptor binds is unknown. Base qualities are not provided; no much larger clone lies one nucleotide away.

Paper-wide results and their limitations: In both this cohort and an independent 352-donor cohort, the cumulative frequency of public TCR beta family members distinguished carriers of CMV infection plus the relevant HLA type. The ex vivo response was dominated by HLA-C-restricted CMV-specific TCR beta clonotypes, which also provided the single most frequent clonotype in two of eight donors.

The intended sense of this specimen's treatment or condition label: in vitro stimulation with specific CMV peptide epitopes to enrich CMV-specific T cells. Sample: cultured PBMCs, taken from culture after CMV antigen stimulation. The origin of this receptor is a human donor in good health (CMV status not recorded). Some clones in this sample may be carry-over from other donors' samples. The chain links TRBV5-6 with TRBJ2-3; TRBD1 fits 9 bases in the junction. The nucleotides read TGTGCCAGCAGCTTGTTTACAGGGGGCGCGTATGATACGCAGTATTTT. This yields the protein CASSLFTGGAYDTQYF.